These 12 T cell receptor beta chains were all obtained from the same sample, sequenced in a study of metastatic and nonmetastatic thyroid tumors. Until they underwent thyroid surgery, no patient had received any treatment. TCRdb reprocessed the PCR reads via MiXCR. Of about 36,000 clones listed, around 21% are singletons. Material for sequencing was blood. The receptors stem from a female donor with papillary thyroid cancer or a benign thyroid nodule (not recorded which). Some clones in this sample may be carry-over from other donors' samples.

This clone has ten or more counts. This chain's CDR3 is CSALTSPTFF. As DNA, the CDR3 is TGCAGTGCTTTGACCTCGCCAACTTTCTTT. The chain employs TRBV20-1 and TRBJ1-1; D call uncertain. Looked up from germline, CDR1 is DFQATT and CDR2 is SNEGSKA (reference sequence). CDR3 size: 10 residues. Trimming left V 5 bases short and J 12 bases short, with 13 bases between.

This clone appeared many times. The gene calls are TRBV2 and TRBJ2-2, with D perhaps TRBD2 (7 bases). This CDR3 region has 15 residues. The V end lost 9 bases, the J end lost 3 bases, and 17 bases lay between the germline ends. CDR1 is SNHLY, CDR2 FYNNEI, per germline. CDR3 DNA: TGTGCCAGTAAAAGGGGGGGGTTGGACACCGGGGAGCTGTTTTTT. This sequence encodes CASKRGGLDTGELFF.

This clone showed up many times. The V call is TRBV3-1, the J call TRBJ1-1; D not certain. Germline V gene lookup returns CDR1 LGHDT and CDR2 YNNKEL (reference sequence). Trimming left V 4 bases short and J 1 base short, with 10 bases between. This CDR3 contains 14 residues. DNA for the CDR3: TGTGCCAGCAGCCCCCCCGGGCGGAACACTGAAGCTTTCTTT. It encodes CASSPPGRNTEAFF.

This clone was observed a few times. Sequence at one end of the junction differs from germline and may be a read error. The chain uses TRBV6-1 and TRBJ1-1; unclear D gene. Germline values: CDR1 MNHNS, CDR2 SASEGT. The CDR3 sequence is 15 residues long. The CDR3: CANSDDPAMNTEAFF. CDR3 bases: TGTGCCAACAGTGACGACCCGGCTATGAACACTGAAGCTTTCTTT.

The table lists this clone with many counts. J is TRBJ2-7 and V is TRBV20-1, with 10 positions matching TRBD2. J was trimmed by 3 bases and V by 6 bases; bases with no gene match: 14. There are 16 residues in the CDR3. Germline V lookup: CDR1 DFQATT, CDR2 SNEGSKA (reference sequence). CDR3 nucleotide sequence: TGCAGTGCCGCAACGCCCCTAGCGGGAGCCGGCTACGAGCAGTACTTC. Its protein product is CSAATPLAGAGYEQYF.

This clone was picked up many times. This rearrangement joins TRBV7-3 to TRBJ2-1; D gene ambiguous. Germline lookup yields CDR1 SGHTA and CDR2 FQGTGA. The CDR3 has 19 residues. The V and J ends lost 1 base and 10 bases respectively, with 29 bases between them. CDR3 sequence reads: CASSLNPTQIRAGPLEQFF. CDR3 bases: TGTGCCAGCAGCTTAAACCCCACGCAGATCCGAGCCGGCCCCCTCGAGCAGTTCTTC.

This chain uses TRBV11-1 with TRBJ2-1; D is ambiguous. Trimming removed 6 bases at V and 6 bases at J, with 24 bases between. Germline values: CDR1 SGHAT, CDR2 FQDESV (reference sequence). The length of the CDR3 is 17 residues. CDR3 DNA: TGTGCCAGCAGTTCCGCCGGCACCCTGTATTTGGGCAATGAGCAGTTCTTC. This gives the protein CASSSAGTLYLGNEQFF.

In this sample, this clone turned up a few times. CDR3 bases: TGTGCCAGCAGTACCGTAGCGGGGGGCTCCTACGAGCAGTACTTC. Translated: CASSTVAGGSYEQYF. The V gene is TRBV2, the J gene TRBJ2-7; 10 positions match TRBD2. V shed 5 bases and J 0 bases; nucleotides not matched to a gene: 4. The CDR3 contains 15 residues. From germline, CDR1 is SNHLY and CDR2 FYNNEI.

This clone was recorded a few times. Germline is not matched at one junction end, which may reflect a read error. The V gene is TRBV28, the J gene TRBJ2-1; D is ambiguous. The V gene's germline CDR1 is MDHEN and CDR2 SYDVKM. The CDR3 is 14 residues long. For the CDR3, the DNA is TGTGCCAGCAGTTTACGCCAGACCGACAATGAGGAGTTCTTC. Its translation: CASSLRQTDNEEFF.

Ten or more counts support this clone. The rearrangement joins TRBV6-2 or TRBV6-3 to TRBJ1-5; a possible D gene is TRBD1 (6 bases). The CDR3 length is 15 residues. CDR1 and CDR2 (germline): MNHEY, SVGEGT. With 7 bases removed from V and 1 base from J, the gap between germline ends came to 14 bases. The CDR3 loop is CASTPGDFSNQPQHF. The CDR3 DNA follows: TGTGCCAGCACCCCAGGGGATTTCAGCAATCAGCCCCAGCATTTT.

This clone appeared a single time. CDR3 protein: CASSPGRTSGNNEQFF. CDR3 in DNA: TGTGCCAGCAGCCCAGGTAGGACTAGCGGCAACAATGAGCAGTTCTTC. The J gene is TRBJ2-1, the V gene TRBV9; TRBD2 matches at 10 bases. V trimming: 4 bases; J trimming: 5 bases; junction bases outside the gene matches: 9. The CDR3 has 16 amino acids. Germline V lookup: CDR1 SGDLS, CDR2 YYNGEE.

The rearrangement joins TRBV2 to TRBJ2-7; tentatively, D is TRBD2 (8 bases). Trimming removed 7 bases from V and 0 bases from J, with 22 bases in between. The CDR3 is 17 amino acids. The germline V gene encodes CDR1 SNHLY and CDR2 FYNNEI. CDR3 in DNA: TGTGCCAGCATGGGATGGACTAGCTGGGACAGCTCCTACGAGCAGTACTTC. Protein sequence: CASMGWTSWDSSYEQYF.